The 10 T cell receptor beta chains below were found in one sample sequenced in a study of cytomegalovirus exposure and HLA in healthy donors. PCR was performed using 60 Vbeta and 13 Jbeta primers. Repertoires were generated with immunoSEQ multiplex PCR, while TCRdb's copy carries only in-frame clones and drops some. This sample has some 220,000 clones, with roughly 78% found just once. The sample consisted of PBMCs. The receptors were gathered from a boy aged 5 to 17 in good health and CMV-seronegative.

The chain combines TRBV11-2 with TRBJ1-1; D not resolved. Trimming shortened V by 2 bases and J by 5 bases, and 15 bases separated the two germline ends. CDR3 length: 15 residues. The germline CDR1 and CDR2 sequences are SGHAT and FQNNGV. CDR3 loop: CASSLRPRSRTEAFF. The CDR3 bases are TGTGCCAGCAGCTTACGGCCCCGGAGCCGGACTGAAGCTTTCTTT.

This chain links TRBV6-1 with TRBJ1-1; a weak D match, TRBD1 (6 bases). The CDR3 length is 15 residues. With 6 bases removed from V and 1 base from J, the gap between germline ends came to 15 bases. Germline CDR1 MNHNS, CDR2 SASEGT. CDR3 in DNA: TGTGCCAGCAGCCGAAGTTGGGGGCCGAACACTGAAGCTTTCTTT. Translated: CASSRSWGPNTEAFF.

This chain's CDR3 is CASSVDGGTGVETQYF. In nucleotides, the CDR3 is TGTGCCAGCAGCGTAGATGGGGGGACAGGGGTTGAGACCCAGTACTTC. The rearrangement links TRBV9 to TRBJ2-5; the match to TRBD1 covers 10 bases. CDR3 length: 16 residues. Trimming removed 0 bases from V and 5 bases from J; junction bases left unmatched: 7. Germline V CDR1 and CDR2: SGDLS, YYNGEE.

This clone was seen a handful of times. The chain links TRBV18 to TRBJ1-3, with D uncertain. Germline assignment: CDR1 KGHSH and CDR2 LQKENI. V dropped 4 bases and J dropped 8 bases, with 12 bases sitting between them. The CDR3 is made up of 13 amino acids. CDR3 residues: CASSLGKEDTIYF. In nucleotides, the CDR3 is TGTGCCAGCTCACTCGGGAAAGAAGACACCATATATTTT.

This clone was observed a single time. The chain uses TRBV5-1 and TRBJ1-2; 7 nucleotides align to TRBD1. This CDR3 is 18 amino acids long. The germline V gene encodes CDR1 SGHRS and CDR2 YFSETQ. The V segment lost 0 bases and the J segment 5 bases; nucleotides outside the gene matches: 16. In DNA form, the CDR3 reads TGCGCCAGCAGCTTGGCCTTTTATGGGACAGAGGAGTTGTATGGCTACACCTTC. It specifies CASSLAFYGTEELYGYTF.

V is TRBV11-1 and J is TRBJ2-2, with 7 bases matching TRBD1. V trimming: 5 bases; J trimming: 0 bases; junction bases outside the gene matches: 6. Germline V lookup: CDR1 SGHAT, CDR2 FQDESV (reference sequence). The CDR3 is made up of 16 amino acids. Here the CDR3 reads CASSDRAPSNTGELFF. The DNA for the CDR3 is TGTGCCAGCAGCGACAGGGCCCCCTCGAACACCGGGGAGCTGTTTTTT.

The gene calls are TRBV18 and TRBJ2-3, with 10 bases aligning to TRBD2. The ends lost 5 bases at V and 4 bases at J; junction bases unmatched: 9. CDR1 and CDR2 (germline): KGHSH, LQKENI. The CDR3 spans 16 residues. CDR3 protein: CASSSIAGGPADTQYF. For the CDR3, the DNA is TGTGCCAGCTCATCAATAGCGGGAGGTCCCGCAGATACGCAGTATTTT.

The chain is built from TRBV5-4 and TRBJ1-2; D ambiguous. Deletions cut 2 bases from V and 4 bases from J, with 15 bases between. This CDR3 spans 15 amino acids. Germline V gene sequence: CDR1 SGHNT, CDR2 YYREEE (reference sequence). The CDR3 nucleotides are TGTGCCAGCAGCTTAAACGGAGTAAGCTCCTATGGCTACACCTTC. Residues: CASSLNGVSSYGYTF.

The chain has TRBV19 and TRBJ1-6; the match to TRBD1 covers 7 bases. The V and J ends lost 5 bases and 5 bases, in that order; junction bases with no gene match: 9. Germline CDR1 LNHDA, CDR2 SQIVND (reference sequence). There are 16 residues in the CDR3. CDR3 amino acids: CASSPRGTANNSPLHF. CDR3 in DNA: TGTGCCAGTAGTCCCCGTGGGACAGCCAATAATTCACCCCTCCACTTT.

V is TRBV7-3 and J is TRBJ2-2; 7 bases fit TRBD1. J gave up 7 bases and V 5 bases, and 1 base lay outside the gene matches. The CDR3 has 12 amino acids. CDR1 and CDR2 from the germline V gene are SGHTA and FQGTGA. In DNA, the CDR3 is TGTGCCAGCAGCCGGGACAGCGGGGAGCTGTTTTTT. Its protein product is CASSRDSGELFF.